This T cell receptor (beta chain) was found in a study of blood T cell repertoires in COVID-19. Study-level background: The United States, Italy and Spain supplied acute and convalescent COVID-19 samples. In each case, the material was cDNA or gDNA derived from T cells, B-cell-depleted T cells, or PBMCs.

This CDR3 spans 12 amino acids. Trimming removed 0 bases at V and 7 bases at J, with 7 bases between. The V gene's germline CDR1 is SGHRS and CDR2 YFSETQ. In the study's own analysis: By means of reference gene primer amplification, nucleated cell counts were estimated. TCRdb keeps only in-frame clones here, not all; method: immunoSEQ multiplex PCR. That table is the source of V, J and clone size, and D and trimming were worked out from the DNA. In the table there are roughly 110,000 clones, approximately 81% of which are singletons. The source of this sequence is a man aged 50-60 years with acute or convalescent COVID-19. The V gene is TRBV5-1, the J gene TRBJ1-1; D ambiguous. The sequenced sample consisted of peripheral blood. The CDR3 coding sequence is TGCGCCAGCAGCTTGGGGGCAGGTGAAGCTTTCTTT. Translating gives CASSLGAGEAFF.